A selection of T cell receptor beta chains follows, all from one sample in a study of control samples from healthy donors and cancer patients. Assay: immunoSEQ multiplex PCR; the TCRdb copy retains only in-frame clones and omits some. This table has approximately 89,000 clones, around 86% appearing once. The sequenced sample consisted of blood. These receptors were obtained from a man aged 25-45 years in good health. Both conserved end residues are part of each CDR3. Each record gives: J gene, D gene, V gene, CDR3 protein. The D gene is left open where the match is weak.

J: TRBJ1-1
D: NA
V: TRBV2
CDR3: CASGGGRVGTEAFF

J: TRBJ2-1
D: NA
V: TRBV27
CDR3: CASSLVNNEQFF

J: TRBJ2-5
D: NA
V: TRBV6-5
CDR3: CASSYGVVRQETQYF

J: TRBJ1-2
D: NA
V: TRBV5-4
CDR3: CASSFLQGYTF

J: TRBJ1-6
D: NA
V: TRBV7-9
CDR3: CASSLGRDNSPLHF

J: TRBJ1-2
D: NA
V: TRBV30
CDR3: CAWSAGLHYGYTF

J: TRBJ2-6
D: TRBD1
V: TRBV3-1/TRBV3-2
CDR3: CASSPGQGRRSGANVLTF

J: TRBJ1-2
D: TRBD1
V: TRBV27
CDR3: CASSPGQGSYGYTF

J: TRBJ1-3
D: NA
V: TRBV25-1
CDR3: CASSKAAGNTIYF

J: TRBJ2-3
D: NA
V: TRBV28
CDR3: CASSTPATGRDTQYF

J: TRBJ1-1
D: NA
V: TRBV6-5
CDR3: CASHREGDTEAFF

J: TRBJ2-6
D: NA
V: TRBV5-1
CDR3: CASRGGKMNAGANVLTF

J: TRBJ2-3
D: NA
V: TRBV9
CDR3: CASSGPTGSSPADTQYF

J: TRBJ1-4
D: NA
V: TRBV29-1
CDR3: CSVFGGATNEKLFF

J: TRBJ1-6
D: NA
V: TRBV9
CDR3: CASSVVRGRANSPLHF

J: TRBJ2-5
D: NA
V: TRBV6-5
CDR3: CASRRDYWQETQYF

J: TRBJ1-4
D: NA
V: TRBV2
CDR3: CASSGPEVADNEKLFF

J: TRBJ2-2
D: TRBD2
V: TRBV11-2
CDR3: CASSLRASGATNTGELFF

J: TRBJ2-3
D: NA
V: TRBV6-4
CDR3: CASSPGLAGDTQYF

J: TRBJ1-6
D: NA
V: TRBV29-1
CDR3: CSVGAGFNSPLHF

J: TRBJ1-2
D: TRBD1
V: TRBV12-3/TRBV12-4
CDR3: CASTGQGLVGYTF

J: TRBJ2-3
D: NA
V: TRBV7-9
CDR3: CASSSGRTQRTDTQYF

J: TRBJ1-4
D: TRBD1
V: TRBV3-1/TRBV3-2
CDR3: CASSVQGGEKLFF

J: TRBJ1-2
D: NA
V: TRBV13
CDR3: CASSLGSRGGEGYTF

J: TRBJ1-2
D: NA
V: TRBV7-9
CDR3: CASSLGRGGSHGYTF

J: TRBJ1-1
D: TRBD1
V: TRBV3-1/TRBV3-2
CDR3: CASSRGNTGVWTEAFF

J: TRBJ2-5
D: NA
V: TRBV5-5
CDR3: CASSLASRRQETQYF

J: TRBJ2-3
D: TRBD2
V: TRBV30
CDR3: CAWRARTSGTDTQYF

J: TRBJ1-2
D: TRBD1
V: TRBV27
CDR3: CASRDTGASGYGYTF

J: TRBJ1-4
D: NA
V: TRBV5-5
CDR3: CASSLAGTTNEKLFF

J: TRBJ1-5
D: NA
V: TRBV6-5
CDR3: CASSYGGGLNQPQHF

J: TRBJ1-1
D: NA
V: TRBV10-1
CDR3: CASSDNMNTEAFF

J: TRBJ2-1
D: NA
V: TRBV7-2
CDR3: CASSLMGAAGNEQFF

J: TRBJ1-6
D: NA
V: TRBV7-8
CDR3: CASSLDIYFRENSPLHF

J: TRBJ2-5
D: TRBD2
V: TRBV7-3
CDR3: CASSLLAGGPETQYF

J: TRBJ1-5
D: NA
V: TRBV25-1
CDR3: CASRRNQDAHSNQPQHF

J: TRBJ2-5
D: TRBD2
V: TRBV28
CDR3: CASSLAGYMETQYF

J: TRBJ2-3
D: NA
V: TRBV9
CDR3: CASSEQGRGADTQYF

J: TRBJ1-4
D: NA
V: TRBV5-1
CDR3: CASSPRAGRDEKLFF

J: TRBJ2-3
D: TRBD2
V: TRBV24-1
CDR3: CATSVGGVTDTQYF